These 2 T cell receptor beta chains came from one sample sequenced in a study of blood T cell repertoires in COVID-19. Here immunoSEQ multiplex PCR was the method, and the copy in TCRdb shows in-frame clones only, minus some. The sample includes about 210,000 clones, around four fifths of them seen just once. Material for sequencing was peripheral blood. The source of these receptors is a man in his fifties with active or convalescent COVID-19.

As DNA, the CDR3 is TGTGCCAGCAGCTTGGCCTTACTGAGCGGGGGGTTCTACGAGCAGTACTTC. It is translated as CASSLALLSGGFYEQYF. The chain carries TRBV5-5 and TRBJ2-7; 9 bases map to TRBD2. The CDR3 covers 17 residues. The V and J ends lost 0 bases and 3 bases, in that order; junction bases with no gene match: 10. Germline CDR1 is SGHKS and CDR2 is YYEKEE (reference sequence).

In its sample, this clone was seen once. The chain combines TRBV7-9 with TRBJ2-7; the match to TRBD1 covers 7 bases. The length of the CDR3 is 15 residues. Trimming cost V 4 bases and J 1 base; bases outside gene matches: 7. From germline, CDR1 is SEHNR and CDR2 FQNEAQ (reference sequence). The CDR3 bases are TGTGCCAGCAGCTACCGACAGGGTGCGTCCTACGAGCAGTACTTC. As protein: CASSYRQGASYEQYF.